This TCR beta chain was obtained from a study of blood T cell repertoires in COVID-19. How the authors handled the data: From reference gene primer amplification, estimates of nucleated cell counts were derived. Repertoires were generated with immunoSEQ multiplex PCR, while TCRdb's copy carries only in-frame clones and drops some. V and J calls and clone size are those listed in that table; D and trimming were worked out from the DNA. The data show 120,000 to 150,000 clones, around 81% seen once. J gave up 11 bases and V 4 bases, and 10 bases lay outside the gene matches. The CDR3 contains 15 residues. Per the germline V gene, CDR1 is SGHVS and CDR2 is FNYEAQ.

The clonotype was recovered from a woman between 45 and 60 years old with acute or convalescent COVID-19. Sequences were obtained from peripheral blood. This sequence joins TRBV7-6 and TRBJ2-1, with TRBD2 matching over 11 bases. CDR3 DNA sequence: TGTGCCAGCAGCTCGGGACTAGCGGAAACAATGAAGCAGTTCTTC. Encoded protein: CASSSGLAETMKQFF.